Sequencing of this T cell receptor beta chain was carried out in a study of cytomegalovirus exposure and HLA in healthy donors. Overall study: The same platform as the roughly 670 first-cohort repertoires was used for the roughly 130 validation repertoires, a later analysis reported.

In regard to this clone: Its antigen is still unknown.

The study's findings and limits: Among TCR beta chains, those listed as cytomegalovirus-associated numbered around 180. The finding came from a later analysis; first-cohort TCR clusters tended to co-occur in the 130 or so validation repertoires. It was confirmed in vitro that a few of the CMV-associated chains were specific for CMV antigens.

V was cut by 0 bases and J by 3 bases, with 8 bases left in between. Germline CDR1 reads KGHSH; CDR2 reads LQKENI. This CDR3 comprises 14 residues. Method: immunoSEQ multiplex PCR; TCRdb's copy keeps in-frame clones and lacks some. In the table there are 50,000 to 65,000 clones, 95% to 97% of which are singletons. What was sequenced was PBMCs. The rearrangement links TRBV18 to TRBJ1-2; D possibly corresponds to TRBD1 (5 bases). The receptor was derived from a woman aged 18-29 years in good health and CMV-seronegative. This chain's CDR3 is CASSPPQGDYGYTF. CDR3 DNA: TGTGCCAGCTCACCACCCCAGGGTGACTATGGCTACACCTTC. The full variable domain, with the rest looked up from reference TRBV18 and TRBJ1-2, is NAGVMQNPRHLVRRRGQEARLRCSPMKGHSHVYWYRQLPEEGLKFMVYLQKENIIDESGMPKERFSAEFPKEGPSILRIQQVVRGDSAAYFCASSPPQGDYGYTFGSGTRLTVV.